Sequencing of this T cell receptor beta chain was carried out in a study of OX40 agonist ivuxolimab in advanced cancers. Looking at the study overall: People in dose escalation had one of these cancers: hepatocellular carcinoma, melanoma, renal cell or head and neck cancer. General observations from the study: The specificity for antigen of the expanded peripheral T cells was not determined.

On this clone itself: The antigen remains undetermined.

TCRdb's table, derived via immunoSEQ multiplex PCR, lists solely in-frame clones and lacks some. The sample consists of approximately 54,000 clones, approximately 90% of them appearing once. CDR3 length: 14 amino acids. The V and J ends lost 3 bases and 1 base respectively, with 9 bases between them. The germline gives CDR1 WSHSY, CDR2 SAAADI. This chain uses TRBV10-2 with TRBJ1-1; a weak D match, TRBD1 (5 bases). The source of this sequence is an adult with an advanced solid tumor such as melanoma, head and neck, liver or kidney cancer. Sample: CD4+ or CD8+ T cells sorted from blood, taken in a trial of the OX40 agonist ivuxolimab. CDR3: CASSDRVTNTEAFF. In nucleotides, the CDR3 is TGCGCCAGCAGTGACAGGGTAACGAACACTGAAGCTTTCTTT.